This T cell receptor (beta chain) is drawn from a study of spatial heterogeneity in lung cancer. Study information: The study observed each unique TCR and UMI combination more than ten times on average in raw reads.

In its sample, this clonotype was seen many times. Its target is unknown. This beta chain is a stray sequence in a library constructed for alpha chains; its clone size is not meaningful. The time point is: sample taken at primary tumor resection. Samples were donated by 72 untreated early-stage non-small cell lung cancer patients. V shed 3 bases and J 4 bases; nucleotides not matched to a gene: 8. Germline values: CDR1 SQVTM, CDR2 ANQGSEA. This CDR3 comprises 15 residues. In the library, each TCR cDNA molecule bore its own unique molecular identifier. TCRdb re-called the 5' RACE reads through MiXCR, storing one row per CDR3 protein. The table shows some 11,000 distinct CDR3 sequences, with 6.5% to 8.5% occurring only once. Study-wide results and caveats: Tumor T cells had an estimated coverage that came to approximately 7.7% for alpha chains and more than 11% for beta chains. For expanded intratumoral alpha and beta TCRs, counts tracked tumor mutation counts.

The specimen comprised lung tumor tissue, sampled at surgery. The clonotype originates from a female donor with early-stage non-small cell lung cancer. The V gene is TRBV29-1, the J gene TRBJ1-1; 10 nucleotides agree with TRBD1. The CDR3 loop is CSVDPTDRGSTEAFF. The CDR3 nucleotides are TGCAGCGTTGACCCTACGGACAGGGGGAGCACTGAAGCTTTCTTT.